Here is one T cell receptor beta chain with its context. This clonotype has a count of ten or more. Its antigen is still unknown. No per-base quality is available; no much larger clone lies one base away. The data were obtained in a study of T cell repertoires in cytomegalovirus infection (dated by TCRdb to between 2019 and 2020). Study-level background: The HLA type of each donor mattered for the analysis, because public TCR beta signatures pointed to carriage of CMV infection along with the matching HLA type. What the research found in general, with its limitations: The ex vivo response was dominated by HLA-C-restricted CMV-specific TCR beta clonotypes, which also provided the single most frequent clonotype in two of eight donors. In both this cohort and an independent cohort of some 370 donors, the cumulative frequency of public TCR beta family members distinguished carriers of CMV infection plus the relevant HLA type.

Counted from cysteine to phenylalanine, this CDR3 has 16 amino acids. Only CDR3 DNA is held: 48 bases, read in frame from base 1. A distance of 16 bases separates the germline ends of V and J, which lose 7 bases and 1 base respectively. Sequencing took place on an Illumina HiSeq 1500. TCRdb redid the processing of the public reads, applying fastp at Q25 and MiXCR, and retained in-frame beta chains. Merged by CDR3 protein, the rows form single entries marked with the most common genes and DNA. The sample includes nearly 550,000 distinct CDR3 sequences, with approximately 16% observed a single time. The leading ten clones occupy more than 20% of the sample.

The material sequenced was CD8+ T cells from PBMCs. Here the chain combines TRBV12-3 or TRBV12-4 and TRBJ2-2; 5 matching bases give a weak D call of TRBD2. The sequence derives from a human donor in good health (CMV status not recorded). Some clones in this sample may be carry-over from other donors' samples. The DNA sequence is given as TGTGCCAGCACCCTCGGAGTACTAGTGAACACCGGGGAGCTGTTTTTT. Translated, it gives CASTLGVLVNTGELFF.